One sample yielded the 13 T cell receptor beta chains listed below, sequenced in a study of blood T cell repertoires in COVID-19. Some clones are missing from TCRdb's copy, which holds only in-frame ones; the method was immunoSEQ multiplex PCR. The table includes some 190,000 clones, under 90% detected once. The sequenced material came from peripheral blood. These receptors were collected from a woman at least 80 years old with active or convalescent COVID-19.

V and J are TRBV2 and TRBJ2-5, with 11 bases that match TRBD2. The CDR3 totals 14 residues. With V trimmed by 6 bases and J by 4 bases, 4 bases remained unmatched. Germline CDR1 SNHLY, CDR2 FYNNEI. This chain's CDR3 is CASSTSGRLETQYF. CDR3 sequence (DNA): TGTGCCAGCAGCACTAGCGGGAGACTAGAGACCCAGTACTTC.

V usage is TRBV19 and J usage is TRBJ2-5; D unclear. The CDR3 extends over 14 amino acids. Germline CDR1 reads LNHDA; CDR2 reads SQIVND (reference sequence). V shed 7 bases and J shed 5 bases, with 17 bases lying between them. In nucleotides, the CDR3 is TGTGCCAGTATGGATAGAGGCCGTTGGGAGACCCAGTACTTC. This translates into CASMDRGRWETQYF.

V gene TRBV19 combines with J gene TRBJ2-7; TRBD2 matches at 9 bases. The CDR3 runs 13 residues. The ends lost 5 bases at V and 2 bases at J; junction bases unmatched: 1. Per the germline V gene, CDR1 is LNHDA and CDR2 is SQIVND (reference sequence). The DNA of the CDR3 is TGTGCCAGTAGTTCTAGCGGGACCTACGAGCAGTACTTC. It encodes CASSSSGTYEQYF.

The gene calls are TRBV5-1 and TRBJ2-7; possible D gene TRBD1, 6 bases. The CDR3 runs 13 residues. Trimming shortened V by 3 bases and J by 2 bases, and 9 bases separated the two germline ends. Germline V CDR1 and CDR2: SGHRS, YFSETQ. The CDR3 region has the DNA TGCGCCAGCAGCTCCGGACAGACCTACGAGCAGTACTTC. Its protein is CASSSGQTYEQYF.

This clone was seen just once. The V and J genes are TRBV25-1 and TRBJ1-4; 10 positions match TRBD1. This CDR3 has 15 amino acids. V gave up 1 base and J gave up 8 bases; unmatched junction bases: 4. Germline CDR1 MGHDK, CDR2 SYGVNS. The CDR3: CASSELGTGEEKLFF. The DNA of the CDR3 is TGTGCCAGCAGTGAATTGGGGACAGGGGAGGAAAAACTGTTTTTT.

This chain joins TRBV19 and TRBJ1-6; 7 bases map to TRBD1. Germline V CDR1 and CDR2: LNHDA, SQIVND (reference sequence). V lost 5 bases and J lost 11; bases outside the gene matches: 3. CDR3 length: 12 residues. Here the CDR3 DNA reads TGTGCCAGTAGTTATACAGGGGCACCCCTCCACTTT. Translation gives CASSYTGAPLHF.

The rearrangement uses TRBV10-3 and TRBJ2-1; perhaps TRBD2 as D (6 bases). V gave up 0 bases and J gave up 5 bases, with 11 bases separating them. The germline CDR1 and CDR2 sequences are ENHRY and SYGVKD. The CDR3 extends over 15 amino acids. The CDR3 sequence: CAISESAGYDNEQFF. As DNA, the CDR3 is TGTGCCATCAGTGAGTCCGCGGGATATGACAATGAGCAGTTCTTC.

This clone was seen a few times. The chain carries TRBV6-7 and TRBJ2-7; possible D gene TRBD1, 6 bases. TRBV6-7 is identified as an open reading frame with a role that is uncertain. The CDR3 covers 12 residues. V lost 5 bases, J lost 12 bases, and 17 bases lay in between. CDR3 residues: CASSQDRSNLYF. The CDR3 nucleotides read TGTGCCAGCAGTCAAGACAGGAGTAACCTGTACTTC.

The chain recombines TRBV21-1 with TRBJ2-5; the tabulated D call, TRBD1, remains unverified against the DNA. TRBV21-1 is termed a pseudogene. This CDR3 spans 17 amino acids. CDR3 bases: TGTGCCAGCAGCATCCTACCCTGGACAGGGGGCCAAGAGACCCAGTACTTC. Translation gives CASSILPWTGGQETQYF.

DNA for the CDR3: TGCGCCAGCAGCTCACTAGAGGGACAGGTTTCCAGTGAGCAGTTCTTC. It specifies CASSSLEGQVSSEQFF. V gene TRBV5-1 combines with J gene TRBJ2-1, with TRBD1 matching over 8 bases. Per germline, CDR1 SGHRS and CDR2 YFSETQ. V trimming: 3 bases; J trimming: 9 bases; junction bases outside the gene matches: 14. The CDR3 spans 16 residues.

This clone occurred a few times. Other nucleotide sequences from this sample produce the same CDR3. This CDR3 reads CASSPGRGSYEQYF. The CDR3 nucleotides read TGTGCCAGTAGTCCGGGAAGGGGGTCCTACGAGCAGTACTTC. The rearrangement joins TRBV19 to TRBJ2-7; maybe TRBD1 (6 bases). Per germline, CDR1 LNHDA and CDR2 SQIVND (reference sequence). V shed 5 bases and J shed 1 base, with 12 bases lying between them. The CDR3 sequence is 14 residues long. Full variable domain (rest looked up from reference TRBV19 and TRBJ2-7): DGGITQSPKYLFRKEGQNVTLSCEQNLNHDAMYWYRQDPGQGLRLIYYSQIVNDFQKGDIAEGYSVSREKKESFPLTVTSAQKNPTAFYLCASSPGRGSYEQYFGPGTRLTVT.

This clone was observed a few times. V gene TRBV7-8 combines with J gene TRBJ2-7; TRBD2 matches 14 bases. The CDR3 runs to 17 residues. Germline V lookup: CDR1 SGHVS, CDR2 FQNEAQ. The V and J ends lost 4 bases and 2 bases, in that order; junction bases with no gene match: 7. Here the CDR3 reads CASSSGTSGSLAYEQYF. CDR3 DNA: TGTGCCAGCAGCTCCGGGACTAGCGGGAGTTTAGCCTACGAGCAGTACTTC.

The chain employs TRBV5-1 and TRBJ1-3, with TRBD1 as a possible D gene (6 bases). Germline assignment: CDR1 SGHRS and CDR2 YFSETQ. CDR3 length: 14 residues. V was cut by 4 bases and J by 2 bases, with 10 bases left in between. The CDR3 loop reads CASSIQGAGNTIYF. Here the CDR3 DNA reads TGCGCCAGCAGCATACAGGGTGCTGGAAACACCATATATTTT. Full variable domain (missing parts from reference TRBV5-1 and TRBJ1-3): KAGVTQTPRYLIKTRGQQVTLSCSPISGHRSVSWYQQTPGQGLQFLFEYFSETQRNKGNFPGRFSGRQFSNSRSEMNVSTLELGDSALYLCASSIQGAGNTIYFGEGSWLTVV.